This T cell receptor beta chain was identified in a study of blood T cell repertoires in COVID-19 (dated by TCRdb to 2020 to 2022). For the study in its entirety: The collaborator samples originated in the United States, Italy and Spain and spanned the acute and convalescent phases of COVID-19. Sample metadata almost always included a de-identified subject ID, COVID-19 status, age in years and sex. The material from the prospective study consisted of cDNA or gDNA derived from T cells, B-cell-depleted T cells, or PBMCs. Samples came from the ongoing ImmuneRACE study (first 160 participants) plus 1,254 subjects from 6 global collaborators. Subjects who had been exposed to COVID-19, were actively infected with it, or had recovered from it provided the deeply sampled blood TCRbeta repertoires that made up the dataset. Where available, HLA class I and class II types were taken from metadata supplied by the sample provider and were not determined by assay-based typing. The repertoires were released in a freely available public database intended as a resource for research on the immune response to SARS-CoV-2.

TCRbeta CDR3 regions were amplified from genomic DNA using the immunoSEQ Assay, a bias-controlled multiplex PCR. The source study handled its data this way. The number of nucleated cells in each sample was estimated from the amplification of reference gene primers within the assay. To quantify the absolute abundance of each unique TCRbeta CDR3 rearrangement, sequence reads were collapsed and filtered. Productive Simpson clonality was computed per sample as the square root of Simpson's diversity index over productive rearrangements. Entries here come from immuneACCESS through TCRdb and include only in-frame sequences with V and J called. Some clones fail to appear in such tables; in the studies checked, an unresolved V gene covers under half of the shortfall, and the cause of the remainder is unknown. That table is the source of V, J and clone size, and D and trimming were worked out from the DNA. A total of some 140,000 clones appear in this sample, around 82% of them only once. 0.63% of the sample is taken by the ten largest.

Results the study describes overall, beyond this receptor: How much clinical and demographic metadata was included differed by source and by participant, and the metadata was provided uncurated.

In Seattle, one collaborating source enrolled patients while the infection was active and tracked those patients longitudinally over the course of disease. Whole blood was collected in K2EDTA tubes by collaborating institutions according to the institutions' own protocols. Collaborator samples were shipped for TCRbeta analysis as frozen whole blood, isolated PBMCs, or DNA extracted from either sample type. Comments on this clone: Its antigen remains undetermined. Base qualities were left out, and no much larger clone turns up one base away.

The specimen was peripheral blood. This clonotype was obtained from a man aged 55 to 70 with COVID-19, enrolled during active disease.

The DNA sequence is TGTGCCAGCAGGTCCCTCATACAACGCCCCGTCCCCACTGAAGCTTTCTTT. This yields the protein CASRSLIQRPVPTEAFF. Recombination connected TRBV6-4 to TRBJ1-1; no D gene call is confident. Looking up the germline V gene yields CDR1 MRHNA and CDR2 SNTAGT. The junction carries 24 bases between V and J, which are trimmed by 6 bases and 4 bases respectively. The CDR3, cysteine through phenylalanine, is 17 amino acids long. Only the CDR3 region is kept as DNA, spanning 51 bases read in frame from base 1.